Sequencing of this TCR beta chain was carried out in a study of blood T cell repertoires in COVID-19. In the study overall: Material from acute and convalescent COVID-19 was sourced from the United States, Italy and Spain. T cells, B-cell-depleted T cells, or PBMCs provided the cDNA or gDNA that served as material.

V was pared by 2 bases and J by 5 bases, with 8 bases between. Germline V CDR1 and CDR2: SGHNT, YYREEE (reference sequence). This CDR3 contains 12 residues. In the original processing: Reference gene primer amplification gave estimated nucleated cell counts. Sequencing used immunoSEQ multiplex PCR; TCRdb keeps in-frame clones, though not all of them. V, J and clone size derive from that table, while D and trimming were established from the DNA sequence. The sample lists roughly 35,000 clones, over 85% occurring once. The gene calls are TRBV5-4 and TRBJ2-7, with D possibly being TRBD2 (6 bases). The TCR comes from a human donor in a cohort sampled during active COVID-19. Sequencing input: peripheral blood. CDR3 coding DNA: TGTGCCAGCAGCTTTGGGGGGAACGAGCAGTACTTC. This translates into CASSFGGNEQYF.